This T cell receptor beta chain was profiled in a study of CD8 T cells in ankylosing spondylitis. Points from the study as a whole: About 8 highly homologous variants made up a TCR beta motif that seemed to typify ankylosing spondylitis blood. Matched ankylosing spondylitis synovial fluid reportedly showed significant enrichment of disease-linked clones.

This clonotype was seen once. Its antigen is not identified. CDR3 length: 12 residues. Germline V gene sequence: CDR1 KGHSH, CDR2 LQKENI. V was cut by 5 bases and J by 1 base, with 6 bases left in between. A quantitative 5'-RACE method, one with molecular barcodes, was used to make TCR beta libraries. TCRdb fed the 5' RACE reads into MiXCR, producing one record per CDR3 protein. In the table there are 300,000 to 400,000 distinct CDR3 sequences, around a tenth of which are singletons. V usage is TRBV18 and J usage is TRBJ2-7; D assignment may be TRBD1 or TRBD2 (5 bases each). Sequenced input: blood, either unsorted or a sorted T cell fraction (not recorded which). This sequence was found in a female donor with ankylosing spondylitis or in good health (not recorded which). The CDR3 coding sequence is TGTGCCAGCTCAGGGGGTTCCTACGAGCAGTACTTC. This sequence encodes CASSGGSYEQYF.